This TCR beta chain came from a study of siplizumab effects on memory and regulatory T cells. Study results and caveats: Mappable alloreactive CD4+ clones averaged around 71% Treg-derived with siplizumab versus 26.9% in controls. Alloreactive sequences traceable to unstimulated CD4+ memory cells declined significantly under siplizumab. Naive T cells apparently outstripped memory cells in diversity and seemed major alloresponse contributors.

TCRdb keeps only in-frame clones here, not all; method: immunoSEQ multiplex PCR. The table lists fewer than 60,000 clones, over 90% of them singletons. Regarding this clone: The antigen remains unidentified.

The CDR3 contains 17 residues. V lost 1 base, J lost 4 bases, and 18 bases lay in between. Germline V gene lookup returns CDR1 SGHDN and CDR2 FVKESK. This clonotype originated in a human donor in good health. Sequenced sample: CD8+ T cells sorted from blood. The chain employs TRBV14 and TRBJ2-3; D is perhaps TRBD2 (6 bases). The CDR3 reads CASSQAVPGSQSDTQYF. The CDR3, as DNA: TGTGCCAGCAGCCAAGCTGTCCCCGGGAGCCAGTCAGATACGCAGTATTTT.